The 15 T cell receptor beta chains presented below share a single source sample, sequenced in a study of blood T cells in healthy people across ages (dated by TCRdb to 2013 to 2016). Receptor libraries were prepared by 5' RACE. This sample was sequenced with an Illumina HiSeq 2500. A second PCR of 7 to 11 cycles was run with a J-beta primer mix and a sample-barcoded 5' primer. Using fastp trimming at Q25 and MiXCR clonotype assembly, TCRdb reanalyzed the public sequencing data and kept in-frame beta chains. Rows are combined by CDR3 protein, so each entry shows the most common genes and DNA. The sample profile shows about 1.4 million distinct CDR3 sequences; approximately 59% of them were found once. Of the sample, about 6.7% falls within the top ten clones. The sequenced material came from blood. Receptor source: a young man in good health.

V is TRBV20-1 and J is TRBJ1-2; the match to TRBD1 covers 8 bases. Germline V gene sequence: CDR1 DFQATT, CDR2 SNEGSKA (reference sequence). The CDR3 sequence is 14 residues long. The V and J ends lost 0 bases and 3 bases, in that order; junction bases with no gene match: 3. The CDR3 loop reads CSARDKGQDYGYTF. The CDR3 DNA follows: TGCAGTGCTAGAGACAAGGGACAGGACTATGGCTACACCTTC.

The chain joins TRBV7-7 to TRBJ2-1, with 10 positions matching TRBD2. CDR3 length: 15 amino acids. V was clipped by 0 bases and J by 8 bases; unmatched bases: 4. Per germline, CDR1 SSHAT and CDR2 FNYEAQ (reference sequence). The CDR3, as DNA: TGTGCCAGCAGCTTAGCGGGACTAGCGTCAGATGAGCAGTTCTTC. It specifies CASSLAGLASDEQFF.

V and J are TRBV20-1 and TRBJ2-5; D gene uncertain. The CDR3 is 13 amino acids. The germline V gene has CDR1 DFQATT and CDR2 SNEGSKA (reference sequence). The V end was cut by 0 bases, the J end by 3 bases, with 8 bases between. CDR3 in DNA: TGCAGTGCTAGAGATCTCTTAAAAGAGACCCAGTACTTC. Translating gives CSARDLLKETQYF.

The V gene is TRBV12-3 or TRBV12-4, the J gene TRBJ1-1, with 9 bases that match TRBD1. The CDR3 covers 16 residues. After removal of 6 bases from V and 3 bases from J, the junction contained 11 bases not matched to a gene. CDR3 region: CASSKTGGIPDTEAFF. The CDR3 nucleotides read TGTGCCAGCAGCAAGACAGGGGGAATTCCGGACACTGAAGCTTTCTTT.

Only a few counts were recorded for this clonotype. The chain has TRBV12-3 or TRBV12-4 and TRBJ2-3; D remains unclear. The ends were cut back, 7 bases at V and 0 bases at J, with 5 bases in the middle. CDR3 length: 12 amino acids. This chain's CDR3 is CASMDSTDTQYF. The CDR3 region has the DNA TGTGCCAGCATGGACAGCACAGATACGCAGTATTTT.

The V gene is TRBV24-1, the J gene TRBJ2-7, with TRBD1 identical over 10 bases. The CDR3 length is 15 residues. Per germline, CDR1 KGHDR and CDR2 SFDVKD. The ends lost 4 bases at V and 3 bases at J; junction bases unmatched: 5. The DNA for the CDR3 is TGTGCCACCAGTGACTCAGACAGGGGGCTCTACGAGCAGTACTTC. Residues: CATSDSDRGLYEQYF.

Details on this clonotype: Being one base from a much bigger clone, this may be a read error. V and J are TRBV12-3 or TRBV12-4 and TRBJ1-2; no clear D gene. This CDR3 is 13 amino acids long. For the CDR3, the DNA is TGTACCAGCAGTTTAACCGGGGTCGATGGCTACACCTTC. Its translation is CTSSLTGVDGYTF.

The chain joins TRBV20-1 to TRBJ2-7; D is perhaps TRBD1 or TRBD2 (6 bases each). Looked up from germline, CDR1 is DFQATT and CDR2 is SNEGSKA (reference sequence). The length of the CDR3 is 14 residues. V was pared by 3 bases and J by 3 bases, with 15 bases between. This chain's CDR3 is CSARGGIGGYEQYF. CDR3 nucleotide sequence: TGCAGTGCTAGGGGAGGCATAGGGGGCTACGAGCAGTACTTC.

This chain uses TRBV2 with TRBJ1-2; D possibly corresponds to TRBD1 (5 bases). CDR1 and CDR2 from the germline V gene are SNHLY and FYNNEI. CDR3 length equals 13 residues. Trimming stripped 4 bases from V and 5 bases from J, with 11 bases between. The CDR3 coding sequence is TGTGCCAGCAGTGTCGGCGGGGGTTATGGCTACACCTTC. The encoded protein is CASSVGGGYGYTF.

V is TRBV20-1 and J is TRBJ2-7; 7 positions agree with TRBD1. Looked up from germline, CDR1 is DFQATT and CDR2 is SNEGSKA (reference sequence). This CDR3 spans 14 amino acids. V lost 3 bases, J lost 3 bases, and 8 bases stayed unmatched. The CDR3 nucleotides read TGCAGTGCTAGTTTCCCAGGGGGAATCTACGAGCAGTACTTC. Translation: CSASFPGGIYEQYF.

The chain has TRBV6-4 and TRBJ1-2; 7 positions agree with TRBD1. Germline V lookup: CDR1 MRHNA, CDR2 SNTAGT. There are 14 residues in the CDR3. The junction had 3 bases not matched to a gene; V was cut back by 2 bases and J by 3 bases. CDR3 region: CASSDPTGHYGYTF. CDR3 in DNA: TGTGCCAGCAGTGACCCGACAGGGCACTATGGCTACACCTTC.

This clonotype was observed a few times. The DNA for the CDR3 is TGTGCCAGCAGTTATACAGGGGGCACCGGGGAGCTGTTTTTT. This encodes CASSYTGGTGELFF. The chain joins TRBV6-5 to TRBJ2-2, with 8 positions matching TRBD1. CDR3 size: 14 residues. The ends lost 3 bases at V and 4 bases at J; junction bases unmatched: 1. Per germline, CDR1 MNHEY and CDR2 SVGAGI.

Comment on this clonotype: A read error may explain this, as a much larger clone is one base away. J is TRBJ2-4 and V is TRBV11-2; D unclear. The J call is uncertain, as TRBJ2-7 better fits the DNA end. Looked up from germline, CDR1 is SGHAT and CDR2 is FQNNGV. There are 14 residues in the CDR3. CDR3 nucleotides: TGTGCCAGCAGCTTAGCCTGGGGTTTCGACGAGCAGTACTTC. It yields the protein CASSLAWGFDEQYF.

CDR3 DNA: TGCGCCAGAATACGGGGTTACGAGCAGTACTTC. Its protein product is CARIRGYEQYF. The rearrangement uses TRBV4-1 and TRBJ2-7; TRBD2 is a possible D gene (5 bases). The V and J ends lost 9 bases and 4 bases respectively, with 10 bases between them. The CDR3 runs to 11 residues. In germline, CDR1 is MGHRA, CDR2 YSYEKL.

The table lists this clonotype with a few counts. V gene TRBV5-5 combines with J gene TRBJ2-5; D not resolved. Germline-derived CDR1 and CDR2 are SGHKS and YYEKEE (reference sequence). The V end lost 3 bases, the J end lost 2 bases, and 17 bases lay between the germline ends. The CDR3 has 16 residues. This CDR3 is CASSYEGWRTQETQYF. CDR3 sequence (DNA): TGTGCCAGCAGCTATGAAGGTTGGCGCACGCAAGAGACCCAGTACTTC. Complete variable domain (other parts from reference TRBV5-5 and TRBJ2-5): DAGVTQSPTHLIKTRGQQVTLRCSPISGHKSVSWYQQVLGQGPQFIFQYYEKEERGRGNFPDRFSARQFPNYSSELNVNALLLGDSALYLCASSYEGWRTQETQYFGPGTRLLVL.